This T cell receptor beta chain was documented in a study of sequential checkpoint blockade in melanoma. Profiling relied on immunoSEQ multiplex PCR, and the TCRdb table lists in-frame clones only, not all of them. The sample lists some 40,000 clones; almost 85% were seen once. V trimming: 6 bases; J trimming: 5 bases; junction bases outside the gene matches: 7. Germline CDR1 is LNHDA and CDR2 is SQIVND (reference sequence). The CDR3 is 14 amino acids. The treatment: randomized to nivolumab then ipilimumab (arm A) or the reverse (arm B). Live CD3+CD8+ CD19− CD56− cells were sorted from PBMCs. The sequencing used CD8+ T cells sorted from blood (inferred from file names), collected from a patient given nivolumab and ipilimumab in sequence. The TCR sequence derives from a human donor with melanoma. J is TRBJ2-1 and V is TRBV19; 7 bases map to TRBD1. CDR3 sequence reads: CASSRQGLNNEQFF. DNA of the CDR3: TGTGCCAGTAGCCGACAGGGCTTGAACAATGAGCAGTTCTTC.